This T cell receptor (beta chain) was captured in a study of T cell responses to AZD1222 COVID-19 vaccine. Clones were read by immunoSEQ multiplex PCR, and TCRdb kept only the in-frame ones, dropping some. The table has about 150,000 clones, more than 75% seen once. CDR1 and CDR2 (germline): SGHDN, FVKESK. After removal of 1 base from V and 9 bases from J, the junction contained 6 bases not matched to a gene. The CDR3 has 16 residues. This sequence joins TRBV14 and TRBJ1-6; 10 bases align to TRBD1. The input for sequencing was peripheral blood, taken on day 0 of MenACWY control vaccination. The clonotype was recovered from an adult in good health. CDR3 nucleotides: TGTGCCAGCAGCCAAGCGTGGGACAGGGGAGTTTCACCCCTCCACTTT. Its protein is CASSQAWDRGVSPLHF.